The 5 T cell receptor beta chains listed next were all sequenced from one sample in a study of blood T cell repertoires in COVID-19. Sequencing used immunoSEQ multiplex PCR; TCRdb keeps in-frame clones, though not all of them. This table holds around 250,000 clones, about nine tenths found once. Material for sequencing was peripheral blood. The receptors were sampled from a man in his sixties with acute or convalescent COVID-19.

DNA of the CDR3: TGTGCCAGCAGTCCGAGACAGGGAGGCACTGAAGCTTTCTTT. It specifies CASSPRQGGTEAFF. The chain links TRBV25-1 to TRBJ1-1; 7 bases align to TRBD1. After removal of 5 bases from V and 4 bases from J, the junction contained 7 bases not matched to a gene. CDR1 is MGHDK and CDR2 is SYGVNS in the germline V gene. The length of the CDR3 is 14 residues.

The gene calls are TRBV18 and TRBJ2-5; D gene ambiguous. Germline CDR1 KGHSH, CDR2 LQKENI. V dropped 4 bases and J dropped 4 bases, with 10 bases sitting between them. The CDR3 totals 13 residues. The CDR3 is CASSRQERETQYF. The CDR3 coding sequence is TGTGCCAGCTCACGGCAGGAACGAGAGACCCAGTACTTC.

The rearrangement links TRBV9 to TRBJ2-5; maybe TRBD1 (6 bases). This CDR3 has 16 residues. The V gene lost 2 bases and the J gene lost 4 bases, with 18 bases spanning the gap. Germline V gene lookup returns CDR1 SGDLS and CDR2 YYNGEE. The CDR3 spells CASSVLQGIMGETQYF. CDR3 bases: TGTGCCAGCAGCGTGTTACAGGGAATAATGGGAGAGACCCAGTACTTC.

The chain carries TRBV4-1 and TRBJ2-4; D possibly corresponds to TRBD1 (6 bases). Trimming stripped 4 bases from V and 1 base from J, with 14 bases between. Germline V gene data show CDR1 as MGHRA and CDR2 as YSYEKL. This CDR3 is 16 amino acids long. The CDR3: CASSPGQIIAKNIQYF. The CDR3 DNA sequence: TGCGCCAGCAGCCCCGGACAGATTATTGCCAAAAACATTCAGTACTTC.

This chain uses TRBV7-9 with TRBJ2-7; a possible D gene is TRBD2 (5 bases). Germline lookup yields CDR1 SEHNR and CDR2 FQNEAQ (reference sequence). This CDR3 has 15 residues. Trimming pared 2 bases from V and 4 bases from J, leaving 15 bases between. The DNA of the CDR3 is TGTGCCAGCAGCTTATTTGGCGGGCTCATTTACGAGCAGTACTTC. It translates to CASSLFGGLIYEQYF.